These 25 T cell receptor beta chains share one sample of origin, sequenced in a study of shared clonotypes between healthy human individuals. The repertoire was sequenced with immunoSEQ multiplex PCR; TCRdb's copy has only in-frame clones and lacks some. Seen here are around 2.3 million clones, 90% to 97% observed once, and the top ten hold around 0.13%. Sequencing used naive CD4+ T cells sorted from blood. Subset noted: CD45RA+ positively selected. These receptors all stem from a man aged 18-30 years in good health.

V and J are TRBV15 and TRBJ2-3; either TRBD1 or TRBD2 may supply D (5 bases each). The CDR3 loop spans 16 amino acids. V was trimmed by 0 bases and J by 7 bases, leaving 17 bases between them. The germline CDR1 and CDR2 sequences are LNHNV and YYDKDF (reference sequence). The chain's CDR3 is CATSRDPWQGPNTQYF. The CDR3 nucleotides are TGTGCCACCAGCAGAGATCCCTGGCAGGGACCGAATACGCAGTATTTT.

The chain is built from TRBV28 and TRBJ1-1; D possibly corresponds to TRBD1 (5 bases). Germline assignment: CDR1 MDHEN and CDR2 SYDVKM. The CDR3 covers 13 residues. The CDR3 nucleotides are TGTGCTGTGTCGGGCAGGGCGAACACTGAAGCTTTCTTT. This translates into CAVSGRANTEAFF.

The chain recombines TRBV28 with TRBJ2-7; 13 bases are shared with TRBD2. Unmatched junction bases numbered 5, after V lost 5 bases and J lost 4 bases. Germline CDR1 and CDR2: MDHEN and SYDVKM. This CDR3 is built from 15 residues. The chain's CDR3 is CASSAGTSGVYEQYF. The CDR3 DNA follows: TGTGCCAGCAGTGCCGGGACTAGCGGGGTATACGAGCAGTACTTC.

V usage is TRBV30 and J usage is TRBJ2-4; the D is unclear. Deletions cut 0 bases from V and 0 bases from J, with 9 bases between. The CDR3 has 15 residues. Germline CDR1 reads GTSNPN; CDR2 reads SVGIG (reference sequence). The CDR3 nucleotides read TGTGCCTGGAGTGTAAGCTCATCAGCCAAAAACATTCAGTACTTC. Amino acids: CAWSVSSSAKNIQYF.

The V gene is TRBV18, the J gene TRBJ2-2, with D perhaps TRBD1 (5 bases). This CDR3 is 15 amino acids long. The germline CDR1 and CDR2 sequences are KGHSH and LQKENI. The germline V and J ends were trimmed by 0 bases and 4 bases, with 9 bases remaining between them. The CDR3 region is CASSPPRVATGELFF. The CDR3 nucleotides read TGTGCCAGCTCACCACCCAGGGTGGCCACCGGGGAGCTGTTTTTT.

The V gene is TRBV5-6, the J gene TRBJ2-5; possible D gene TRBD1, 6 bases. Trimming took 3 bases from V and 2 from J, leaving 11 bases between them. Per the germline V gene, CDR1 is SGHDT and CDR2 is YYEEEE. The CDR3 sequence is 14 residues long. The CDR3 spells CASSSSGAQETQYF. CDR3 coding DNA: TGTGCCAGCAGCTCCTCAGGGGCACAAGAGACCCAGTACTTC.

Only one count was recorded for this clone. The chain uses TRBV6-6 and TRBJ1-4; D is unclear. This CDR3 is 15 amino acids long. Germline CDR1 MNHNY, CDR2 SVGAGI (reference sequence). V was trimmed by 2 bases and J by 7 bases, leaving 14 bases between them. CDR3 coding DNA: TGTGCCAGCAGTTACGCAAGCGTAGGTCGTGAAAAACTGTTTTTT. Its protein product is CASSYASVGREKLFF.

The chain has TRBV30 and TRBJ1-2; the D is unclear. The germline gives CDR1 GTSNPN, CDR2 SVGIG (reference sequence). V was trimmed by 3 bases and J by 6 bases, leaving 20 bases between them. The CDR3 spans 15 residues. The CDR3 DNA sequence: TGTGCCTGGAGCCATCTGCCTGGGAGGGCGGATGGCTACACCTTC. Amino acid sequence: CAWSHLPGRADGYTF.

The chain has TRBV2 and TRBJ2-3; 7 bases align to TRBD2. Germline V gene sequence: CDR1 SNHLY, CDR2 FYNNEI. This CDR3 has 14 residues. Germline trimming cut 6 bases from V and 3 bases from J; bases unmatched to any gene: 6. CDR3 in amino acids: CASRLASGTDTQYF. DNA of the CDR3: TGTGCCAGCAGACTAGCGTCGGGAACAGATACGCAGTATTTT.

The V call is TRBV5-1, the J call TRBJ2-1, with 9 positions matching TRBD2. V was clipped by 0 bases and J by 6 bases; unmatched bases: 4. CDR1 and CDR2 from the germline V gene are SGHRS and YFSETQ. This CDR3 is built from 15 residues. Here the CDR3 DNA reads TGCGCCAGCAGCTTGGGCGGGACTAGCTCCAATGAGCAGTTCTTC. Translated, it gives CASSLGGTSSNEQFF.

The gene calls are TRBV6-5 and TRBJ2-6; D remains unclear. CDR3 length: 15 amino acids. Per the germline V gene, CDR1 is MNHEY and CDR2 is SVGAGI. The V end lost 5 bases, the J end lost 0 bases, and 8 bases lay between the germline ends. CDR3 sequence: CASSRSLSGANVLTF. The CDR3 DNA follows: TGTGCCAGCAGTCGATCCCTCTCTGGGGCCAACGTCCTGACTTTC.

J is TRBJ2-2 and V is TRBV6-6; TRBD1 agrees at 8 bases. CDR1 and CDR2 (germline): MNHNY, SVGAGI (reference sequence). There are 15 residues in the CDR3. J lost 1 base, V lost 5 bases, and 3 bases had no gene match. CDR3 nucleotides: TGTGCCAGCAGTCGGACAGGGCAGAACACCGGGGAGCTGTTTTTT. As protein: CASSRTGQNTGELFF.

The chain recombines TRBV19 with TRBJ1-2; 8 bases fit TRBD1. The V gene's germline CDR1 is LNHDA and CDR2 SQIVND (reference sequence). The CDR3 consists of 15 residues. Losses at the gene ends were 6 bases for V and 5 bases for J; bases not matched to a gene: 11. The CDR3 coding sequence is TGTGCCAGTAGACACGGACAGGGACGAAGTTATGGCTACACCTTC. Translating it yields CASRHGQGRSYGYTF.

In nucleotides, the CDR3 is TGTGCCAGCAGCTTAGGGACTAGCGTAAACAATGAGCAGTTCTTC. It yields the protein CASSLGTSVNNEQFF. The gene calls are TRBV11-2 and TRBJ2-1; TRBD2 aligns across 9 bases. J gave up 5 bases and V 1 base, and 3 bases lay outside the gene matches. CDR1 and CDR2 (germline): SGHAT, FQNNGV. The CDR3 is 15 residues long.

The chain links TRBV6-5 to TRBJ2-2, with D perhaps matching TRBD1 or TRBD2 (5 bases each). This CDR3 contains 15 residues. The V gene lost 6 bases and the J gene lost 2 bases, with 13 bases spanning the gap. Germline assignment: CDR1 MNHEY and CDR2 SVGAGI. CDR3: CASSLGTFNTGELFF. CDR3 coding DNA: TGTGCCAGCAGCCTCGGGACCTTTAACACCGGGGAGCTGTTTTTT.

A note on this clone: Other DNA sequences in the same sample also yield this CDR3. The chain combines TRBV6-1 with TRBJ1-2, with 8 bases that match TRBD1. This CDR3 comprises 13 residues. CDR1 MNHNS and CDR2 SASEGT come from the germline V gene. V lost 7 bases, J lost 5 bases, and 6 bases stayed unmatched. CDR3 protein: CASTRTGNYGYTF. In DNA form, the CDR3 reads TGTGCCAGCACTCGGACAGGGAATTATGGCTACACCTTC.

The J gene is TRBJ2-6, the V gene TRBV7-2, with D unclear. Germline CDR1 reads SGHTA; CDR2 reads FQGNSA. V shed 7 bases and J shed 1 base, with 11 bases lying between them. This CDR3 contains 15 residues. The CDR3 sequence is CASTRQPSGANVLTF. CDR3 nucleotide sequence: TGTGCCAGCACCCGGCAGCCTTCTGGGGCCAACGTCCTGACTTTC.

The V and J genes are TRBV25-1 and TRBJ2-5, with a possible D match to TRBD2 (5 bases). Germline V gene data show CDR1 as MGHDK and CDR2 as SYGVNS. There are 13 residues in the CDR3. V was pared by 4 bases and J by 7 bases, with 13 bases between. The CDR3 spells CASSVDFWGTQYF. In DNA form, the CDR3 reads TGTGCCAGCAGTGTGGACTTTTGGGGGACCCAGTACTTC.

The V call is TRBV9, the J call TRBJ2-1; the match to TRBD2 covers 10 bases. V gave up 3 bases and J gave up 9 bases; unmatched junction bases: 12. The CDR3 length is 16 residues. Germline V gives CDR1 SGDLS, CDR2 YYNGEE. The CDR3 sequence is CASSASGLARNGEQFF. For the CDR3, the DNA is TGTGCCAGCAGCGCCTCGGGACTAGCGAGAAACGGTGAGCAGTTCTTC.

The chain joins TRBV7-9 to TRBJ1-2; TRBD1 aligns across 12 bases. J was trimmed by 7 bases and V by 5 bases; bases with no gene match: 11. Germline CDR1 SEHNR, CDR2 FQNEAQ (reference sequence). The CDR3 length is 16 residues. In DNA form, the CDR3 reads TGTGCCAGCAGCAGTGCCGGGACAGGGGGCGTAGGTGGCTACACCTTC. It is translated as CASSSAGTGGVGGYTF. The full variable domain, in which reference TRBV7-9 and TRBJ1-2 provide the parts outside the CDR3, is DTGVSQNPRHKITKRGQNVTFRCDPISEHNRLYWYRQTLGQGPEFLTYFQNEAQLEKSRLLSDRFSAERPKGSFSTLEIQRTEQGDSAMYLCASSSAGTGGVGGYTFGSGTRLTVV.

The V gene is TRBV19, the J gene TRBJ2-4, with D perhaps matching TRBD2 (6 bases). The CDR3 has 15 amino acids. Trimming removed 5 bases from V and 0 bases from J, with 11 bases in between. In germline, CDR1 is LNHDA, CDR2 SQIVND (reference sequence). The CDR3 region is CASSWVGGAKNIQYF. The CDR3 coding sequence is TGTGCCAGTAGTTGGGTGGGAGGAGCCAAAAACATTCAGTACTTC.

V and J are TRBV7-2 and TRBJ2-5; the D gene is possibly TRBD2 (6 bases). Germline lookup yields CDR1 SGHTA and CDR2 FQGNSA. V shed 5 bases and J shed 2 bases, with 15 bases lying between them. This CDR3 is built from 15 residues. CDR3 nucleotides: TGTGCCAGCAGCCCCTATAGCGGATTACAAGAGACCCAGTACTTC. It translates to CASSPYSGLQETQYF.

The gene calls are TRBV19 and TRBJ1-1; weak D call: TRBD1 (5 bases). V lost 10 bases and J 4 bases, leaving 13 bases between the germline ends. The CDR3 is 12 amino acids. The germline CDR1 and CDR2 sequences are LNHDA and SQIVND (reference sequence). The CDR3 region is CATSGQATEAFF. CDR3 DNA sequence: TGTGCCACATCAGGGCAGGCCACTGAAGCTTTCTTT.

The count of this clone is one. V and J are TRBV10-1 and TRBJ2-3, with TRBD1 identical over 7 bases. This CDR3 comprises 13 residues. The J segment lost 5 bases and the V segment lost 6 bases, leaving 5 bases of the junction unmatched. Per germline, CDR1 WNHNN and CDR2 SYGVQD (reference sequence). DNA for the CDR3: TGCGCCAGCAGCTTACAGGGGAGAGATACGCAGTATTTT. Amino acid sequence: CASSLQGRDTQYF.

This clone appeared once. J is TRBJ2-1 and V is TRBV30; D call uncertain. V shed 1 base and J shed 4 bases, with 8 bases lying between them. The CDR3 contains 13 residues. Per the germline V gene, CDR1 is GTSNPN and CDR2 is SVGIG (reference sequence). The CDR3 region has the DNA TGTGCCTGGAGTGGATCACTTTACAATGAGCAGTTCTTC. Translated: CAWSGSLYNEQFF.